In this sample, the clone carrying this TCR beta chain turned up a few times. What it recognizes is unknown. This entry comes from a study of PD-1 blockade in mismatch repair-deficient tumors. General study results and limits: After pembrolizumab, tumor-resident clones rose rapidly, then generally contracted before radiologic responses.

The CDR3 runs 11 residues. CDR1 and CDR2 from the germline V gene are MNHNS and SASEGT. J lost 13 bases, V lost 4 bases, and 3 bases had no gene match. TCRdb keeps only in-frame clones here, not all; method: immunoSEQ multiplex PCR. There are approximately 79,000 clones in the sample; approximately 80% occur only once, and roughly 5.5% lies in the top ten. Mismatch repair deficiency was confirmed in all patients, by PCR or immunohistochemistry. This chain joins TRBV6-1 and TRBJ1-1; 10 bases line up with TRBD1. Sample: peripheral blood, taken 44 weeks after starting pembrolizumab. The sequence was collected from an adult with mismatch repair-deficient cancer. The CDR3 region is CASSGGTGVFF. Here the CDR3 DNA reads TGTGCCAGCAGTGGAGGGACAGGGGTTTTCTTT.